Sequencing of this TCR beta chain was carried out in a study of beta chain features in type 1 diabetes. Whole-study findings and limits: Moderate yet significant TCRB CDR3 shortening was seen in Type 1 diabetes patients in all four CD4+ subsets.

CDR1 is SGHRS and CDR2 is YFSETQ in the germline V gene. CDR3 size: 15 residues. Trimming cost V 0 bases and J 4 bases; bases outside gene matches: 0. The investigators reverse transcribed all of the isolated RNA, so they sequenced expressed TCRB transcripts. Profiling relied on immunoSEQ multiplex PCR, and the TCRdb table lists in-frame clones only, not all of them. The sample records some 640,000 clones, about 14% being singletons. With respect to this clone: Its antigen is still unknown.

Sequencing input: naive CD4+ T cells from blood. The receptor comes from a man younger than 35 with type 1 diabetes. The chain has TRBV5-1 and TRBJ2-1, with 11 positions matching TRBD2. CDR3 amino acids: CASSLVAGGYNEQFF. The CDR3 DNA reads TGCGCCAGCAGCTTGGTAGCGGGAGGGTACAATGAGCAGTTCTTC.